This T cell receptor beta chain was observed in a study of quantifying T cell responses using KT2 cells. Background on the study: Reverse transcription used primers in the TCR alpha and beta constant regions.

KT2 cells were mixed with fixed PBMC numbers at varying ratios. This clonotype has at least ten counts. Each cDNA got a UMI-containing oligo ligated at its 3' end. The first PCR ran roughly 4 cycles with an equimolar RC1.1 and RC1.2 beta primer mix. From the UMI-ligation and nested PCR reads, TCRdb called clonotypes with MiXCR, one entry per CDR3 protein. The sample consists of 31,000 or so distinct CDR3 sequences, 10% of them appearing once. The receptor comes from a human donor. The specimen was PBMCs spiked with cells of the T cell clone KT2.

CDR3 DNA: TGTGCCAGCAGGTCCCCCGGGACTAGCGGGACCGGTGAGCAGTTCTTC. Its translation is CASRSPGTSGTGEQFF. The rearrangement links TRBV9 to TRBJ2-1, with TRBD2 matching 13 bases. CDR1 is SGDLS, CDR2 YYNGEE, per germline. Trimming at V came to 5 bases and at J to 9 bases, leaving 11 bases not matched to a gene. The CDR3 is 16 residues long.